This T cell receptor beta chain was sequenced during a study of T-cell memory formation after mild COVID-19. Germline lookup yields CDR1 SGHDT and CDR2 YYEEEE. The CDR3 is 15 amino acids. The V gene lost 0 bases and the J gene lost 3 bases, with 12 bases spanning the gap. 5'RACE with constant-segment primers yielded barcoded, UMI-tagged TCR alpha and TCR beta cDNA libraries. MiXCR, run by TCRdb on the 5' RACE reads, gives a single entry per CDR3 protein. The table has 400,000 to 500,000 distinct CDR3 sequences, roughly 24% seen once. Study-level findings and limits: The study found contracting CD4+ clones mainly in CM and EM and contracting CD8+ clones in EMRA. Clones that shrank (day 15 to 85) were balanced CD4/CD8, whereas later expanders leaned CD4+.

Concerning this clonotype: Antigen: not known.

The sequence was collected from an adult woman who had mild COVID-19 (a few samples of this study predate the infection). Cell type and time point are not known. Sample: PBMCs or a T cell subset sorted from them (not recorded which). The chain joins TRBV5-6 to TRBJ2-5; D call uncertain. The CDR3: CASSLARQAKETQYF. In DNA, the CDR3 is TGTGCCAGCAGCTTGGCCAGGCAGGCAAAAGAGACCCAGTACTTC.